This entry lists 28 T cell receptor beta chains sequenced from one sample in a study of blood T cell repertoires in COVID-19. The assay was immunoSEQ multiplex PCR, and TCRdb's table has in-frame clones only and misses some. The sample lists 200,000 to 250,000 clones, 86% occurring once. Sequenced: peripheral blood. The receptor set was obtained from a woman aged 45-60 years with acute or convalescent COVID-19.

There are a few counts of this clone. V gene TRBV30 combines with J gene TRBJ1-1, with TRBD1 matching over 7 bases. This CDR3 has 12 amino acids. Germline V gene sequence: CDR1 GTSNPN, CDR2 SVGIG (reference sequence). With 3 bases clipped from V and 10 bases from J, the junction kept 8 bases outside the gene matches. The CDR3 here is CAWSEDRAGAFF. DNA for the CDR3: TGTGCCTGGAGCGAAGACAGGGCTGGAGCTTTCTTT.

J is TRBJ2-7 and V is TRBV5-1; TRBD1 matches 8 bases. The CDR3 runs to 14 residues. CDR1 SGHRS and CDR2 YFSETQ come from the germline V gene. V lost 4 bases, J lost 5 bases, and 8 bases stayed unmatched. CDR3: CASSTDRAENEQYF. CDR3 sequence (DNA): TGCGCCAGCAGCACGGACAGGGCCGAGAACGAGCAGTACTTC.

The V call is TRBV5-1, the J call TRBJ2-7; D unresolved. CDR1 SGHRS and CDR2 YFSETQ come from the germline V gene. Trimming removed 4 bases at V and 2 bases at J, with 7 bases between. The CDR3 has 12 amino acids. In DNA, the CDR3 is TGCGCCAGCAGCGCCAGTGCCTACGAGCAGTACTTC. It codes for CASSASAYEQYF.

The chain uses TRBV4-3 and TRBJ1-1; TRBD1 agrees at 7 bases. The CDR3 runs to 15 residues. The germline V gene encodes CDR1 LGHNA and CDR2 YSLEER. V dropped 4 bases and J dropped 4; count of bases not matched to a gene: 9. This chain's CDR3 is CASSPTEGGGTEAFF. DNA for the CDR3: TGCGCCAGCAGCCCTACCGAAGGGGGCGGCACTGAAGCTTTCTTT.

This clone has only one observation. The V gene is TRBV19, the J gene TRBJ1-3; perhaps TRBD1 as D (6 bases). This CDR3 comprises 15 residues. Germline assignment: CDR1 LNHDA and CDR2 SQIVND (reference sequence). V lost 9 bases to trimming and J lost 0 bases, with 15 bases between them. The CDR3 reads CASRPGGHSGNTIYF. The CDR3 coding sequence is TGTGCCAGCCGCCCGGGGGGCCACTCTGGAAACACCATATATTTT.

The J gene is TRBJ1-4, the V gene TRBV28; D might be TRBD1 (5 bases). Trimming removed 3 bases at V and 8 bases at J, with 16 bases between. Germline V gene sequence: CDR1 MDHEN, CDR2 SYDVKM. This CDR3 region has 15 residues. CDR3 sequence (DNA): TGTGCCAGCAGTTTCGAAGCAGGGCCAGGAGAAAAACTGTTTTTT. It translates to CASSFEAGPGEKLFF.

The chain employs TRBV19 and TRBJ2-5, with 7 bases that match TRBD1. The CDR3 has 15 amino acids. From germline, CDR1 is LNHDA and CDR2 SQIVND (reference sequence). Trimming removed 3 bases from V and 2 bases from J; junction bases left unmatched: 6. CDR3 DNA sequence: TGTGCCAGTAGTATGAGCTCAGGGGGACAAGAGACCCAGTACTTC. It yields the protein CASSMSSGGQETQYF.

This chain links TRBV6-6 with TRBJ2-3; perhaps TRBD1 as D (7 bases). V lost 4 bases and J 1 base, leaving 12 bases between the germline ends. The CDR3 has 15 residues. Germline CDR1 MNHNY, CDR2 SVGAGI (reference sequence). The CDR3 reads CASSSTGEGTDTQYF. The CDR3 bases are TGTGCCAGCAGTTCCACAGGGGAGGGCACAGATACGCAGTATTTT.

The chain combines TRBV9 with TRBJ2-2; 7 bases line up with TRBD1. This CDR3 region has 12 residues. The germline CDR1 and CDR2 sequences are SGDLS and YYNGEE. The J segment lost 10 bases and the V segment lost 3 bases, leaving 3 bases of the junction unmatched. CDR3 sequence: CASSADREELFF. The CDR3 DNA reads TGTGCCAGCAGCGCTGACAGGGAGGAGCTGTTTTTT.

The CDR3 reads CASGEATENTEAFF. In nucleotides, the CDR3 is TGCGCCAGCGGAGAGGCGACTGAGAACACTGAAGCTTTCTTT. This rearrangement joins TRBV5-1 to TRBJ1-1; D not resolved. The V gene's germline CDR1 is SGHRS and CDR2 YFSETQ. CDR3 size: 14 residues. V was pared by 7 bases and J by 1 base, with 14 bases between.

The chain couples TRBV27 to TRBJ2-5; possibly TRBD2 for D (6 bases). This CDR3 spans 14 amino acids. The V end lost 6 bases, the J end lost 9 bases, and 20 bases lay between the germline ends. Germline V CDR1 and CDR2: MNHEY, SMNVEV (reference sequence). The CDR3 nucleotides read TGTGCCAGCAGCCCGGGACTCCCCACGGTTTCCCAGTACTTC. Its translation is CASSPGLPTVSQYF.

The V gene is TRBV5-1, the J gene TRBJ2-6, with TRBD1 identical over 10 bases. Germline V gives CDR1 SGHRS, CDR2 YFSETQ. The J segment lost 4 bases and the V segment lost 0 bases, leaving 4 bases of the junction unmatched. The CDR3 length is 17 residues. This CDR3 reads CASSLGQGALGANVLTF. Here the CDR3 DNA reads TGCGCCAGCAGCTTGGGACAGGGGGCGCTCGGGGCCAACGTCCTGACTTTC. Full variable domain (remainder filled in from reference TRBV5-1 and TRBJ2-6): KAGVTQTPRYLIKTRGQQVTLSCSPISGHRSVSWYQQTPGQGLQFLFEYFSETQRNKGNFPGRFSGRQFSNSRSEMNVSTLELGDSALYLCASSLGQGALGANVLTFGAGSRLTVL.

V and J are TRBV30 and TRBJ1-1, with TRBD1 matching 11 bases. The CDR3 covers 14 residues. V lost 4 bases and J lost 4; bases outside the gene matches: 5. From germline, CDR1 is GTSNPN and CDR2 SVGIG (reference sequence). CDR3 amino acids: CAWTGQGAITEAFF. The CDR3 coding sequence is TGTGCCTGGACCGGACAGGGGGCGATCACTGAAGCTTTCTTT.

The genes are TRBV11-3 and TRBJ1-3; maybe TRBD1 (5 bases). CDR1 SGHNT and CDR2 YENEEA come from the germline V gene. The CDR3 length is 17 residues. Trimming shortened V by 5 bases and J by 4 bases, and 21 bases separated the two germline ends. In DNA, the CDR3 is TGTGCCAGCAGCGGAGGGGCAGGGATTATATCCGGAAACACCATATATTTT. It is translated as CASSGGAGIISGNTIYF.

The V gene is TRBV9, the J gene TRBJ2-5; TRBD1 might be the D (5 bases). This CDR3 is built from 13 residues. V was pared by 2 bases and J by 4 bases, with 9 bases between. Per germline, CDR1 SGDLS and CDR2 YYNGEE. CDR3 protein: CASSVTGVETQYF. The CDR3 nucleotides are TGTGCCAGCAGCGTCACAGGAGTAGAGACCCAGTACTTC. Filled out from reference TRBV9 and TRBJ2-5, the complete variable domain reads DSGVTQTPKHLITATGQRVTLRCSPRSGDLSVYWYQQSLDQGLQFLIQYYNGEERAKGNILERFSAQQFPDLHSELNLSSLELGDSALYFCASSVTGVETQYFGPGTRLLVL.

The V and J genes are TRBV28 and TRBJ1-1; D remains ambiguous. Between the trimmed V and J ends, which lost 1 base and 1 base, there was a span of 4 bases. CDR3 length equals 13 residues. Germline CDR1 is MDHEN and CDR2 is SYDVKM. The CDR3 loop reads CASSLFRNTEAFF. The CDR3 DNA sequence: TGTGCCAGCAGTTTATTCAGGAACACTGAAGCTTTCTTT.

This chain's CDR3 is CASSQRDPSTDTQYF. The CDR3 DNA is TGTGCCAGCAGCCAGCGGGACCCCTCCACAGATACGCAGTATTTT. The gene calls are TRBV4-2 and TRBJ2-3, with D possibly being TRBD2 (6 bases). Germline CDR1 and CDR2: LGHNA and YNFKEQ. Between the trimmed V and J ends, which lost 3 bases and 2 bases, there was a span of 12 bases. The CDR3 length is 15 residues.

This clone appeared once. This chain joins TRBV7-2 and TRBJ2-5, with TRBD1 matching 7 bases. The CDR3 consists of 13 residues. Germline V gene data show CDR1 as SGHTA and CDR2 as FQGNSA. J was trimmed by 3 bases and V by 3 bases; bases with no gene match: 1. The chain's CDR3 is CASSLGQKETQYF. In DNA, the CDR3 is TGTGCCAGCAGCTTGGGACAGAAAGAGACCCAGTACTTC.

The chain combines TRBV7-3 with TRBJ2-1; a weak D match, TRBD1 (6 bases). There are 12 residues in the CDR3. V shed 8 bases and J shed 10 bases, with 15 bases lying between them. Germline V CDR1 and CDR2: SGHTA, FQGTGA. DNA for the CDR3: TGTGCCAGCGGATCTGGGGGCGGGGAGCAGTTCTTC. It yields the protein CASGSGGGEQFF.

The chain carries TRBV7-2 and TRBJ2-7; 7 positions agree with TRBD2. J gave up 0 bases and V 0 bases, and 8 bases lay outside the gene matches. This CDR3 is 17 amino acids long. Germline V gene lookup returns CDR1 SGHTA and CDR2 FQGNSA. The CDR3 DNA is TGTGCCAGCAGCTTAGCGTCCGGGACTACTGTCTCCTACGAGCAGTACTTC. This gives the protein CASSLASGTTVSYEQYF.

Concerning this clone itself: The sample carries other DNA sequences with the same CDR3. The chain employs TRBV27 and TRBJ2-7; possible D gene TRBD1, 5 bases. Germline V gene data show CDR1 as MNHEY and CDR2 as SMNVEV (reference sequence). Between the trimmed V and J ends, which lost 6 bases and 3 bases, there was a span of 12 bases. There are 13 residues in the CDR3. Written as DNA, the CDR3 is TGTGCCAGCAGCCCCGGGCAGGGCTACGAGCAGTACTTC. Residues: CASSPGQGYEQYF.

V usage is TRBV6-6 and J usage is TRBJ2-1; TRBD1 is a possible D gene (5 bases). The germline CDR1 and CDR2 sequences are MNHNY and SVGAGI (reference sequence). V gave up 0 bases and J gave up 8 bases, with 17 bases separating them. The CDR3 totals 16 residues. Here the CDR3 DNA reads TGTGCCAGCAGTTACTCTCCAGGGAAGGTTTTAGATGAGCAGTTCTTC. It translates to CASSYSPGKVLDEQFF.

The chain links TRBV18 to TRBJ2-7, with D possibly being TRBD2 (5 bases). This CDR3 region has 14 residues. The V end lost 1 base, the J end lost 4 bases, and 11 bases lay between the germline ends. In germline, CDR1 is KGHSH, CDR2 LQKENI. CDR3 DNA: TGTGCCAGCTCACCACAAAGGGAGCGATACGAGCAGTACTTC. The encoded protein is CASSPQRERYEQYF.

V is TRBV7-8 and J is TRBJ1-1; D unclear. Germline CDR1 and CDR2: SGHVS and FQNEAQ. The V end lost 1 base, the J end lost 3 bases, and 9 bases lay between the germline ends. The CDR3 spans 14 residues. CDR3 amino acids: CASSLGGVDTEAFF. The CDR3 DNA sequence: TGTGCCAGCAGCTTAGGGGGAGTGGACACTGAAGCTTTCTTT.

This clone was counted once. The chain carries TRBV7-8 and TRBJ1-2, with 7 bases aligning to TRBD1. Germline CDR1 reads SGHVS; CDR2 reads FQNEAQ. The length of the CDR3 is 14 residues. The J segment lost 4 bases and the V segment lost 3 bases, leaving 5 bases of the junction unmatched. The CDR3 DNA follows: TGTGCCAGCAGCTTCTCGGGACAGTCCTATGGCTACACCTTC. Its translation: CASSFSGQSYGYTF.

DNA of the CDR3: TGTGCCAGCAGCTACAGGGGAGTATGGTCACCCCTCCACTTT. This codes for CASSYRGVWSPLHF. This chain uses TRBV7-2 with TRBJ1-6; 7 bases are a match to TRBD1. The germline V gene encodes CDR1 SGHTA and CDR2 FQGNSA. The V and J ends lost 4 bases and 10 bases, in that order; junction bases with no gene match: 7. This CDR3 is built from 14 residues.

This chain connects TRBV4-1 to TRBJ1-2, with 8 bases identical to TRBD1. The CDR3 runs to 14 residues. The V gene end was trimmed by 1 base and the J gene end by 6 bases; junction bases not matched to a gene: 4. Germline CDR1 reads MGHRA; CDR2 reads YSYEKL. Here the CDR3 DNA reads TGCGCCAGCAGCCAAGCTCGACAGGGGAATGGCTACACCTTC. This encodes CASSQARQGNGYTF.

The rearrangement uses TRBV12-5 and TRBJ1-1; D is unresolved. The V gene's germline CDR1 is LGHNT and CDR2 FRNRAP. Trimming removed 0 bases from V and 0 bases from J, with 11 bases in between. CDR3 length: 16 residues. The CDR3, as DNA: TGTGCTAGTGGTTTGGTACTTGGGCCTATGAACACTGAAGCTTTCTTT. It codes for CASGLVLGPMNTEAFF.